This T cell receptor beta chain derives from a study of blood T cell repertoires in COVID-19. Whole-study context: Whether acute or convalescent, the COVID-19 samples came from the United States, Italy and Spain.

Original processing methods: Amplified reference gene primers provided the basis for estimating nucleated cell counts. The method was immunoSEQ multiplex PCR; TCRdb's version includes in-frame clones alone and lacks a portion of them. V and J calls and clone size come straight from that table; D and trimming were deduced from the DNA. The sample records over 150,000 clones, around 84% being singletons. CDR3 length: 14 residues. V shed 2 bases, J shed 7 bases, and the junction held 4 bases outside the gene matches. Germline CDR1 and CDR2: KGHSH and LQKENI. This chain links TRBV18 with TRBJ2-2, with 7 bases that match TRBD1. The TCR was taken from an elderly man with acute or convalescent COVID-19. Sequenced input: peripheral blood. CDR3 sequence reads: CASSPETGHGELFF. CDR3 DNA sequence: TGTGCCAGCTCACCAGAGACAGGGCACGGGGAGCTGTTTTTT. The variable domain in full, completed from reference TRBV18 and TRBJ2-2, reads NAGVMQNPRHLVRRRGQEARLRCSPMKGHSHVYWYRQLPEEGLKFMVYLQKENIIDESGMPKERFSAEFPKEGPSILRIQQVVRGDSAAYFCASSPETGHGELFFGEGSRLTVL.